This TCR beta chain was sequenced for a study of glioma-infiltrating T cells after dendritic cell vaccination. Study-level background: Treatment, given 2003 to 2012, was autologous tumor lysate-pulsed dendritic cell vaccination.

Time point: after dendritic cell vaccination, including at tumor progression/relapse. Before vaccination, two weeks after the third vaccination, and at progression, PBMC were collected. Repertoires were generated with immunoSEQ multiplex PCR, while TCRdb's copy carries only in-frame clones and drops some. The table shows some 110,000 clones, with roughly 90% occurring only once. Study-level findings and limits: Complete blood and tumor specimen sets were limited to few patients.

Comments on this clone: Antigen unknown.

Germline CDR1 MGHDK, CDR2 SYGVNS. The CDR3 covers 15 residues. The ends lost 4 bases at V and 5 bases at J; junction bases unmatched: 9. The sequencing here drew on blood, taken after dendritic cell vaccination. This receptor was taken from a human donor with glioblastoma. V gene TRBV25-1 combines with J gene TRBJ2-5; 8 bases align to TRBD1. The CDR3 coding sequence is TGTGCCAGCAGTGCGGGGACAGGATGGATGGAGACCCAGTACTTC. Protein product: CASSAGTGWMETQYF. Using reference TRBV25-1 and TRBJ2-5 for the parts outside the CDR3, the full variable domain is EADIYQTPRYLVIGTGKKITLECSQTMGHDKMYWYQQDPGMELHLIHYSYGVNSTEKGDLSSESTVSRIRTEHFPLTLESARPSHTSQYLCASSAGTGWMETQYFGPGTRLLVL.